Each of the 9 T cell receptor beta chains below was sequenced from the same sample in a study of blood T cell repertoires in COVID-19. Repertoires were generated with immunoSEQ multiplex PCR, while TCRdb's copy carries only in-frame clones and drops some. In the table there are approximately 280,000 clones, around 89% of which are singletons. Sequenced: peripheral blood. The receptors shown here come from a woman aged 55 to 70 with acute or convalescent COVID-19.

This chain uses TRBV6-1 with TRBJ2-1, with a weak D call TRBD1 (6 bases). In germline, CDR1 is MNHNS, CDR2 SASEGT. V gave up 1 base and J gave up 5 bases, with 18 bases separating them. This CDR3 has 17 residues. CDR3 sequence (DNA): TGTGCCAGCAGTGAAGGGTTTAGGGGACACACGAACAATGAGCAGTTCTTC. The encoded protein is CASSEGFRGHTNNEQFF.

The rearrangement links TRBV7-2 to TRBJ1-2; TRBD1 aligns across 8 bases. The germline V gene encodes CDR1 SGHTA and CDR2 FQGNSA. The CDR3 extends over 15 amino acids. V shed 1 base and J 5 bases; nucleotides not matched to a gene: 6. CDR3: CASSLGQGSEYGYTF. The CDR3, as DNA: TGTGCCAGCAGCTTAGGACAGGGGAGTGAATATGGCTACACCTTC.

The genes are TRBV29-1 and TRBJ1-4, with 8 bases that match TRBD1. This CDR3 has 14 residues. V trimming: 1 base; J trimming: 6 bases; junction bases outside the gene matches: 4. Per germline, CDR1 SQVTM and CDR2 ANQGSEA. The CDR3 DNA is TGCAGCGTTGAAGGGACAGGGTCGGATGAAAAACTGTTTTTT. It translates to CSVEGTGSDEKLFF.

This clone was counted once. This rearrangement joins TRBV28 to TRBJ2-2; D gene unclear. The CDR3 sequence is 11 residues long. V was trimmed by 3 bases and J by 6 bases, leaving 2 bases between them. Germline CDR1 and CDR2: MDHEN and SYDVKM. Here the CDR3 reads CASSFAGELFF. Written as DNA, the CDR3 is TGTGCCAGCAGTTTCGCCGGGGAGCTGTTTTTT. Based on the CDR3 plus reference TRBV28 and TRBJ2-2, the full variable domain is DVKVTQSSRYLVKRTGEKVFLECVQDMDHENMFWYRQDPGLGLRLIYFSYDVKMKEKGDIPEGYSVSREKKERFSLILESASTNQTSMYLCASSFAGELFFGEGSRLTVL.

The V gene is TRBV4-3, the J gene TRBJ1-2, with TRBD1 as a possible D gene (6 bases). The CDR3 covers 16 residues. V lost 0 bases and J lost 0, with 11 bases in between. The germline CDR1 and CDR2 sequences are LGHNA and YSLEER. CDR3 region: CASSQDIAGANYGYTF. CDR3 bases: TGCGCCAGCAGCCAAGATATAGCAGGGGCTAACTATGGCTACACCTTC.

This chain joins TRBV4-3 and TRBJ2-3; 8 bases map to TRBD2. This CDR3 spans 15 amino acids. CDR1 is LGHNA and CDR2 is YSLEER in the germline V gene. The trim removed 0 bases at V and 6 bases at J, leaving 5 bases unmatched. For the CDR3, the DNA is TGCGCCAGCAGCCAAGAAAGGCTAGCGGGCGATACGCAGTATTTT. Translating gives CASSQERLAGDTQYF.

J is TRBJ2-2 and V is TRBV11-3; 7 positions match TRBD1. CDR1 is SGHNT, CDR2 YENEEA, per germline. V was clipped by 1 base and J by 4 bases; unmatched bases: 0. CDR3 length: 14 amino acids. The CDR3 here is CASSLGQGTGELFF. The CDR3 coding sequence is TGTGCCAGCAGCTTAGGACAGGGCACCGGGGAGCTGTTTTTT.

The chain carries TRBV5-1 and TRBJ2-7; the D is unclear. This CDR3 is built from 13 residues. The germline CDR1 and CDR2 sequences are SGHRS and YFSETQ. Trimming left V 5 bases short and J 3 bases short, with 12 bases between. The CDR3 protein is CASRGVGHYEQYF. CDR3 in DNA: TGCGCCAGCAGGGGTGTGGGCCACTACGAGCAGTACTTC.

J is TRBJ1-1 and V is TRBV5-1; a possible D gene is TRBD1 (6 bases). Germline CDR1 is SGHRS and CDR2 is YFSETQ. The V and J ends lost 0 bases and 7 bases respectively, with 13 bases between them. CDR3 size: 14 residues. Here the CDR3 reads CASSLDRAFGEAFF. The CDR3 region has the DNA TGCGCCAGCAGCTTGGACAGGGCGTTCGGTGAAGCTTTCTTT.